A single sample gave rise to the 16 T cell receptor beta chains below, sequenced in a study of T cell responses to AZD1222 COVID-19 vaccine. Method: immunoSEQ multiplex PCR; TCRdb's copy keeps in-frame clones and lacks some. The data hold 200,000 or so clones, with approximately 91% observed a single time. Sequencing was performed on peripheral blood, taken on day 0 of AZD1222 vaccination. The receptor source for this set is an adult in good health.

The J gene is TRBJ2-2, the V gene TRBV2; unclear D gene. Trimming pared 3 bases from V and 7 bases from J, leaving 12 bases between. Germline V gene lookup returns CDR1 SNHLY and CDR2 FYNNEI. This CDR3 is 14 amino acids long. This CDR3 is CASSEVRPGGELFF. DNA for the CDR3: TGTGCCAGCAGTGAGGTTCGGCCTGGCGGGGAGCTGTTTTTT.

This clone was picked up one time. The chain uses TRBV5-1 and TRBJ2-7; the D gene is possibly TRBD2 (6 bases). This CDR3 spans 16 amino acids. In germline, CDR1 is SGHRS, CDR2 YFSETQ. V was shortened by 0 bases and J by 1 base, with 14 bases between the two germline ends. CDR3 region: CASSLVGTSRSYEQYF. DNA for the CDR3: TGCGCCAGCAGCTTGGTCGGGACTTCCCGTTCCTACGAGCAGTACTTC.

This rearrangement joins TRBV7-9 to TRBJ1-1; 10 positions agree with TRBD1. Trimming cost V 5 bases and J 0 bases; bases outside gene matches: 3. The V gene's germline CDR1 is SEHNR and CDR2 FQNEAQ (reference sequence). CDR3 length: 15 residues. Here the CDR3 DNA reads TGTGCCAGCAGCCCCGGGACAGGGGTGAACACTGAAGCTTTCTTT. Translating it yields CASSPGTGVNTEAFF.

This chain joins TRBV11-2 and TRBJ1-5; D unresolved. The CDR3 is made up of 13 amino acids. Trimming pared 3 bases from V and 7 bases from J, leaving 10 bases between. Germline values: CDR1 SGHAT, CDR2 FQNNGV. CDR3 region: CASSLSLGQPQHF. Written as DNA, the CDR3 is TGTGCCAGCAGCTTGTCTCTGGGGCAGCCCCAGCATTTT.

This sequence joins TRBV5-4 and TRBJ2-7, with TRBD2 identical over 12 bases. Germline CDR1 and CDR2: SGHNT and YYREEE (reference sequence). V dropped 4 bases and J dropped 6; count of bases not matched to a gene: 8. The CDR3 covers 15 residues. In DNA, the CDR3 is TGTGCCAGCAGCCGCCAGACTAGCGGGGGCTCCGAGCAGTACTTC. It specifies CASSRQTSGGSEQYF.

The J gene is TRBJ2-1, the V gene TRBV15, with 11 bases aligning to TRBD2. J was trimmed by 3 bases and V by 8 bases; bases with no gene match: 0. The CDR3 runs 13 residues. CDR1 and CDR2 from the germline V gene are LNHNV and YYDKDF (reference sequence). Here the CDR3 DNA reads TGTGCCACCGGGACTAGCGGCTACAATGAGCAGTTCTTC. Amino acid sequence: CATGTSGYNEQFF.

This chain joins TRBV5-6 and TRBJ1-2; D is undetermined. The V gene's germline CDR1 is SGHDT and CDR2 YYEEEE. V gave up 0 bases and J gave up 0 bases, with 6 bases separating them. The CDR3 extends over 14 amino acids. The CDR3 reads CASSLGQANYGYTF. Written as DNA, the CDR3 is TGTGCCAGCAGCTTGGGGCAGGCTAACTATGGCTACACCTTC.

V usage is TRBV7-9 and J usage is TRBJ2-7; 11 bases fit TRBD2. This CDR3 is built from 16 residues. V shed 5 bases, J shed 3 bases, and the junction held 9 bases outside the gene matches. Germline V gene data show CDR1 as SEHNR and CDR2 as FQNEAQ (reference sequence). The DNA for the CDR3 is TGTGCCAGCAGCCAAACAACTAGCGGGGGACACTACGAGCAGTACTTC. Amino acids: CASSQTTSGGHYEQYF.

This clone has just one count. The chain couples TRBV3-1 (or the pseudogene TRBV3-2) to TRBJ1-5; no firm D call. The V end was cut by 1 base, the J end by 5 bases, with 15 bases between. From germline, CDR1 is LGHDT and CDR2 YNNKEL (reference sequence). This CDR3 has 16 amino acids. CDR3: CASSQGVEREDQPQHF. CDR3 DNA: TGTGCCAGCAGCCAAGGAGTGGAGAGGGAAGATCAGCCCCAGCATTTT.

V is TRBV2 and J is TRBJ2-5; 8 nucleotides align to TRBD1. From germline, CDR1 is SNHLY and CDR2 FYNNEI. The ends lost 6 bases at V and 5 bases at J; junction bases unmatched: 8. The CDR3 is 14 amino acids. DNA of the CDR3: TGTGCCAGCAGCGTCAGGACAGGGTGGGAGACCCAGTACTTC. It translates to CASSVRTGWETQYF.

The rearrangement uses TRBV7-3 and TRBJ1-1, with a possible D match to TRBD1 (5 bases). Trimming stripped 4 bases from V and 6 bases from J, with 18 bases between. The germline V gene encodes CDR1 SGHTA and CDR2 FQGTGA. CDR3 size: 15 residues. The CDR3 spells CASSSNGITGSEAFF. In DNA, the CDR3 is TGTGCCAGCAGCTCGAACGGCATTACAGGTTCTGAAGCTTTCTTT.

J is TRBJ2-7 and V is TRBV5-1; D perhaps matches TRBD1 (5 bases). Trimming left V 4 bases short and J 0 bases short, with 14 bases between. This CDR3 is 15 amino acids long. Germline CDR1 reads SGHRS; CDR2 reads YFSETQ. CDR3 DNA: TGCGCCAGCAGCATTGGACAAGGCGGCTCCTACGAGCAGTACTTC. This codes for CASSIGQGGSYEQYF. Drawing the rest from reference TRBV5-1 and TRBJ2-7, the complete variable domain is KAGVTQTPRYLIKTRGQQVTLSCSPISGHRSVSWYQQTPGQGLQFLFEYFSETQRNKGNFPGRFSGRQFSNSRSEMNVSTLELGDSALYLCASSIGQGGSYEQYFGPGTRLTVT.

The chain uses TRBV6-2 or TRBV6-3 and TRBJ1-5; D unresolved. The CDR3 has 14 amino acids. From germline, CDR1 is MNHEY and CDR2 SVGEGT. The V gene lost 5 bases and the J gene lost 0 bases, with 8 bases spanning the gap. The CDR3 reads CASSQSTSNQPQHF. In nucleotides, the CDR3 is TGTGCCAGCAGTCAGTCGACTAGCAATCAGCCCCAGCATTTT.

The count of this clone is one. The gene calls are TRBV20-1 and TRBJ1-2; D is unresolved. Germline V gives CDR1 DFQATT, CDR2 SNEGSKA (reference sequence). The CDR3 covers 11 residues. V was trimmed by 4 bases and J by 5 bases, leaving 8 bases between them. The CDR3 region is CSATGIYGYTF. CDR3 DNA sequence: TGCAGTGCTACCGGGATTTATGGCTACACCTTC.

The J gene is TRBJ1-1, the V gene TRBV7-9; D remains unclear. Trimming took 8 bases from V and 3 from J, leaving 10 bases between them. The CDR3 extends over 12 amino acids. CDR1 is SEHNR and CDR2 is FQNEAQ in the germline V gene (reference sequence). The CDR3 region has the DNA TGTGCCAGCGCGGACTGGGACACTGAAGCTTTCTTT. It yields the protein CASADWDTEAFF.

The genes are TRBV11-2 and TRBJ1-2; TRBD1 is a possible D gene (6 bases). The CDR3 extends over 15 amino acids. CDR1 and CDR2 (germline): SGHAT, FQNNGV. Between the trimmed V and J ends, which lost 0 bases and 4 bases, there was a span of 12 bases. The chain's CDR3 is CASSLDVVGGYGYTF. Written as DNA, the CDR3 is TGTGCCAGCAGCTTAGATGTCGTAGGGGGCTATGGCTACACCTTC.